Each of the 17 T cell receptor beta chains below was sequenced from the same sample in a study of siplizumab effects on memory and regulatory T cells (dated by TCRdb to between 2019 and 2020). Library generation was performed with the immunoSEQ multiplex PCR assay. TCRdb provides this immuneACCESS table in a form limited to in-frame rearrangements. Some clones are lacking; in checked studies, under half of them reflect an unresolved V gene, and why the rest are absent is not known. In this sample the table shows 70,000 or so clones, about 90% of which occur a single time. Approximately 31% of the sample is taken by the ten largest. The source material was CD8+ T cells sorted from blood. The receptors shown here come from a human donor in good health.

This clone was picked up one time. This chain uses TRBV19 with TRBJ1-1; D is unresolved. From germline, CDR1 is LNHDA and CDR2 SQIVND (reference sequence). Trimming left V 3 bases short and J 1 base short, with 21 bases between. The CDR3 is 18 residues long. In nucleotides, the CDR3 is TGTGCCAGTAGTATCCCCCTTGGGAGGGTAGGATCGAACACTGAAGCTTTCTTT. Translating it yields CASSIPLGRVGSNTEAFF.

The chain uses TRBV19 and TRBJ1-1; D may be TRBD1 (5 bases). V lost 6 bases and J lost 0, with 11 bases in between. Germline assignment: CDR1 LNHDA and CDR2 SQIVND (reference sequence). The CDR3 has 14 residues. The CDR3 DNA is TGTGCCAGTAGCCTCGACAGAATGAACACTGAAGCTTTCTTT. It yields the protein CASSLDRMNTEAFF. The variable domain in full, with the rest retrieved from reference TRBV19 and TRBJ1-1, is DGGITQSPKYLFRKEGQNVTLSCEQNLNHDAMYWYRQDPGQGLRLIYYSQIVNDFQKGDIAEGYSVSREKKESFPLTVTSAQKNPTAFYLCASSLDRMNTEAFFGQGTRLTVV.

V and J are TRBV19 and TRBJ2-7; 8 nucleotides line up with TRBD2. CDR1 and CDR2 (germline): LNHDA, SQIVND (reference sequence). Trimming cost V 5 bases and J 2 bases; bases outside gene matches: 2. The CDR3 spans 13 residues. The CDR3 bases are TGTGCCAGTAGTGTCGGGGGGGCCTACGAGCAGTACTTC. This encodes CASSVGGAYEQYF.

The chain carries TRBV21-1 and TRBJ2-7; TRBD2, the table's D call, lacks a check against the DNA. TRBV21-1 is tagged as a pseudogene. CDR3 length: 19 amino acids. CDR3 coding DNA: TGTGCCAGCAGCCGCCACGAATTGTCGGGACTAGCGGGAGGGCACGAGCAGTACTTC. It encodes CASSRHELSGLAGGHEQYF.

This chain uses TRBV5-1 with TRBJ2-2; D is possibly TRBD2 (5 bases). V was pared by 5 bases and J by 3 bases, with 17 bases between. CDR3 length: 16 residues. Germline-derived CDR1 and CDR2 are SGHRS and YFSETQ. The DNA for the CDR3 is TGCGCCAGCAGTGGACCCTCGGGAACGGACACCGGGGAGCTGTTTTTT. It yields the protein CASSGPSGTDTGELFF.

This clone was counted at least ten times. The CDR3 loop is CAVNDRSNYGYTF. The CDR3 DNA sequence: TGTGCCGTCAACGACAGGTCTAACTATGGCTACACCTTC. V is TRBV6-1 and J is TRBJ1-2; D might be TRBD1 (6 bases). CDR3 length: 13 amino acids. Germline V CDR1 and CDR2: MNHNS, SASEGT. Trimming left V 11 bases short and J 0 bases short, with 13 bases between.

V gene TRBV5-1 combines with J gene TRBJ1-4; D might be TRBD1 (5 bases). V lost 1 base, J lost 5 bases, and 9 bases lay in between. The CDR3 extends over 14 amino acids. Germline V gene lookup returns CDR1 SGHRS and CDR2 YFSETQ. The CDR3 sequence is CASSLLPGNEKLFF. The CDR3 DNA reads as TGCGCCAGCAGCTTGTTACCAGGGAATGAAAAACTGTTTTTT.

The gene calls are TRBV2 and TRBJ2-7; tentatively, D is TRBD2 (6 bases). The germline gives CDR1 SNHLY, CDR2 FYNNEI. This CDR3 is built from 14 residues. The ends were cut back, 3 bases at V and 5 bases at J, with 14 bases in the middle. The CDR3 here is CASSEGVGGDEQYF. CDR3 nucleotides: TGTGCCAGCAGTGAGGGGGTGGGAGGCGACGAGCAGTACTTC.

This chain joins TRBV29-1 and TRBJ2-7, with 10 bases aligning to TRBD2. V dropped 7 bases and J dropped 1; count of bases not matched to a gene: 4. The CDR3 is 13 residues long. Per the germline V gene, CDR1 is SQVTM and CDR2 is ANQGSEA. In nucleotides, the CDR3 is TGCAGCGGCGTTAGCGGGAGGTCCTACGAGCAGTACTTC. Its translation is CSGVSGRSYEQYF.

This clone has just a few counts. The chain links TRBV15 to TRBJ2-5; no reliable D call. Trimming took off 8 bases at V and 0 bases at J, with 7 bases between the two ends. CDR3 length equals 12 residues. Germline CDR1 and CDR2: LNHNV and YYDKDF (reference sequence). The CDR3 DNA reads as TGTGCCACCGGACCAAACCAAGAGACCCAGTACTTC. Residues: CATGPNQETQYF.

The chain is built from TRBV19 and TRBJ1-1; the D gene is possibly TRBD1 (5 bases). CDR3 length: 14 amino acids. Germline lookup yields CDR1 LNHDA and CDR2 SQIVND (reference sequence). V shed 3 bases and J shed 4 bases, with 12 bases lying between them. The CDR3 sequence: CASSMSRASTEAFF. Here the CDR3 DNA reads TGTGCCAGTAGTATGAGCAGGGCAAGCACTGAAGCTTTCTTT. The whole variable domain, remainder taken from reference TRBV19 and TRBJ1-1, is DGGITQSPKYLFRKEGQNVTLSCEQNLNHDAMYWYRQDPGQGLRLIYYSQIVNDFQKGDIAEGYSVSREKKESFPLTVTSAQKNPTAFYLCASSMSRASTEAFFGQGTRLTVV.

The rearrangement links TRBV5-4 to TRBJ1-1; D ambiguous. The V gene lost 3 bases and the J gene lost 4 bases, with 7 bases spanning the gap. Germline CDR1 and CDR2: SGHNT and YYREEE (reference sequence). This CDR3 region has 12 residues. CDR3 sequence reads: CASSWEGTEAFF. The CDR3, as DNA: TGTGCCAGCAGCTGGGAGGGCACTGAAGCTTTCTTT. The whole variable domain, remainder taken from reference TRBV5-4 and TRBJ1-1, is ETGVTQSPTHLIKTRGQQVTLRCSSQSGHNTVSWYQQALGQGPQFIFQYYREEENGRGNFPPRFSGLQFPNYSSELNVNALELDDSALYLCASSWEGTEAFFGQGTRLTVV.

The V and J genes are TRBV6-1 and TRBJ2-7; 7 positions agree with TRBD1. CDR1 is MNHNS, CDR2 SASEGT, per germline. Trimming took 6 bases from V and 0 from J; bases not matched to a gene: 5. There are 14 residues in the CDR3. The DNA of the CDR3 is TGTGCCAGCAGGCTGGACAGGAGCTCCTACGAGCAGTACTTC. It is translated as CASRLDRSSYEQYF.

V is TRBV6-1 and J is TRBJ2-5; no firm D call. This CDR3 is built from 14 residues. The germline V and J ends were trimmed by 4 bases and 5 bases, with 14 bases remaining between them. The germline V gene encodes CDR1 MNHNS and CDR2 SASEGT. CDR3 nucleotides: TGTGCCAGCAGTGGGGCCCTGGGTATGGAGACCCAGTACTTC. Its protein is CASSGALGMETQYF.

CDR3 loop: CASSWDRSTTGELFF. CDR3 in DNA: TGTGCCAGCAGCTGGGACAGGTCAACTACCGGGGAGCTGTTTTTT. The V gene is TRBV5-6, the J gene TRBJ2-2; 8 nucleotides agree with TRBD1. Germline CDR1 SGHDT, CDR2 YYEEEE. J was trimmed by 5 bases and V by 3 bases; bases with no gene match: 6. This CDR3 is 15 amino acids long.

The chain uses TRBV30 and TRBJ2-6; D is tentatively TRBD1 or TRBD2 (7 bases each). Between the trimmed V and J ends, which lost 8 bases and 0 bases, there was a span of 17 bases. CDR1 is GTSNPN, CDR2 SVGIG, per germline (reference sequence). The CDR3 consists of 16 residues. This CDR3 reads CAREGAGGSGANVLTF. CDR3 DNA: TGTGCCAGGGAGGGCGCAGGGGGCTCTGGGGCCAACGTCCTGACTTTC.

The rearrangement links TRBV7-9 to TRBJ2-7; D is ambiguous. V gave up 4 bases and J gave up 2 bases, with 9 bases separating them. CDR1 and CDR2 from the germline V gene are SEHNR and FQNEAQ (reference sequence). CDR3 length equals 13 residues. The chain's CDR3 is CASSSPTAYEQYF. The CDR3 bases are TGTGCCAGCAGCTCCCCTACCGCCTACGAGCAGTACTTC.